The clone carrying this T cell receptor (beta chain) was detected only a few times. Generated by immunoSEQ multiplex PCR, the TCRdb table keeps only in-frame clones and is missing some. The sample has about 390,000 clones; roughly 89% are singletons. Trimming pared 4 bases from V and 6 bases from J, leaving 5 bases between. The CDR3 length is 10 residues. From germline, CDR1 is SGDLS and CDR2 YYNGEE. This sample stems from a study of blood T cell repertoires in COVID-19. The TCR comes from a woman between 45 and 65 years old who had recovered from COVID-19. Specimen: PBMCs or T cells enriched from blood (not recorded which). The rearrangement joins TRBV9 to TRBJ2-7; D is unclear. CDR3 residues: CASSPSEQYF. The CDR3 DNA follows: TGTGCCAGCAGCCCGAGCGAGCAGTACTTC.